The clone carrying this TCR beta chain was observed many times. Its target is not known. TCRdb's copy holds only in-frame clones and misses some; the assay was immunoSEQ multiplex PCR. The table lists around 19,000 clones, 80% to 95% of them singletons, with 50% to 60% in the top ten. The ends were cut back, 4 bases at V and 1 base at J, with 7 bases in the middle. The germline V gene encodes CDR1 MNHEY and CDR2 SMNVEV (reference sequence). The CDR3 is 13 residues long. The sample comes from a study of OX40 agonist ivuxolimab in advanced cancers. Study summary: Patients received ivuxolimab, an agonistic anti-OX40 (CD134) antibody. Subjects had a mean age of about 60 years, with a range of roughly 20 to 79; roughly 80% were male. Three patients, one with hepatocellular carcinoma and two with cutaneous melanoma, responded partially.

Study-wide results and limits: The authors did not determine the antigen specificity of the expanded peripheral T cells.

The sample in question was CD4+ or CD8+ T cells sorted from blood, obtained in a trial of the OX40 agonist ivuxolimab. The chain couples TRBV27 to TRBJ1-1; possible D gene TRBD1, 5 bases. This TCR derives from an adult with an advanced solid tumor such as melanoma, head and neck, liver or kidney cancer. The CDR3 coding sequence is TGTGCCAGCAGTTCGACAGAGAACACTGAAGCTTTCTTT. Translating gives CASSSTENTEAFF.